Shown below are 21 T cell receptor beta chains from a single sample sequenced in a study of blood T cell repertoires in COVID-19. The method was immunoSEQ multiplex PCR; TCRdb's version includes in-frame clones alone and lacks a portion of them. The top ten hold 10% to 13% of the sample, which has approximately 260,000 clones, 88% seen once. The specimen was peripheral blood. These receptor sequences come from a woman in her sixties or seventies with COVID-19, enrolled during active disease.

J is TRBJ2-7 and V is TRBV5-1, with 8 bases fitting TRBD1. The CDR3 spans 13 residues. Trimming removed 5 bases from V and 3 bases from J; junction bases left unmatched: 4. Germline values: CDR1 SGHRS, CDR2 YFSETQ. The CDR3 loop is CASRVTGDYEQYF. The DNA of the CDR3 is TGCGCCAGCAGGGTGACAGGGGACTACGAGCAGTACTTC.

V usage is TRBV6-8 and J usage is TRBJ2-7; 11 nucleotides line up with TRBD2. Germline V CDR1 and CDR2: MNHGY, SAAAGT. The CDR3 contains 17 residues. V gave up 7 bases and J gave up 6 bases; unmatched junction bases: 17. The CDR3 spells CASTSLPTGLAETEQYF. Written as DNA, the CDR3 is TGTGCCAGCACCTCGCTGCCAACGGGACTAGCGGAGACCGAGCAGTACTTC.

CDR3 nucleotides: TGTGCCTGGAGTGTAAGACTAGCGGGAGAGGTTGAGCAGTTCTTC. Translated, it gives CAWSVRLAGEVEQFF. The chain couples TRBV30 to TRBJ2-1, with 12 bases fitting TRBD2. This CDR3 contains 15 residues. The germline CDR1 and CDR2 sequences are GTSNPN and SVGIG (reference sequence). J gave up 9 bases and V 0 bases, and 6 bases lay outside the gene matches.

The chain employs TRBV2 and TRBJ1-2; TRBD1 is a possible D gene (5 bases). V dropped 7 bases and J dropped 8 bases, with 14 bases sitting between them. Looked up from germline, CDR1 is SNHLY and CDR2 is FYNNEI. This CDR3 has 12 residues. The CDR3 is CASTPRVEGYTF. DNA of the CDR3: TGTGCCAGCACCCCCAGGGTTGAAGGCTACACCTTC. Looking up the rest from reference TRBV2 and TRBJ1-2 gives the full variable domain: EPEVTQTPSHQVTQMGQEVILRCVPISNHLYFYWYRQILGQKVEFLVSFYNNEISEKSEIFDDQFSVERPDGSNFTLKIRSTKLEDSAMYFCASTPRVEGYTFGSGTRLTVV.

This chain links TRBV2 with TRBJ2-3; possible D gene TRBD2, 6 bases. Germline CDR1 SNHLY, CDR2 FYNNEI. V lost 6 bases and J lost 4, with 11 bases in between. The CDR3 sequence is 13 residues long. The chain's CDR3 is CASRRLVPDTQYF. CDR3 nucleotides: TGTGCCAGCAGACGACTAGTCCCAGATACGCAGTATTTT. Full variable domain (missing parts from reference TRBV2 and TRBJ2-3): EPEVTQTPSHQVTQMGQEVILRCVPISNHLYFYWYRQILGQKVEFLVSFYNNEISEKSEIFDDQFSVERPDGSNFTLKIRSTKLEDSAMYFCASRRLVPDTQYFGPGTRLTVL.

The chain is built from TRBV7-2 and TRBJ1-4; TRBD1 matches at 8 bases. This CDR3 has 13 residues. Germline loops: CDR1 SGHTA, CDR2 FQGNSA. V trimming: 5 bases; J trimming: 11 bases; junction bases outside the gene matches: 7. The CDR3 sequence: CASSDRTGRKLFF. CDR3 DNA sequence: TGTGCCAGCAGCGATCGGACAGGGAGGAAACTGTTTTTT.

This chain links TRBV11-3 with TRBJ2-3, with 12 bases that match TRBD2. The CDR3 covers 16 residues. V gave up 3 bases and J gave up 3 bases; unmatched junction bases: 4. Germline V gene lookup returns CDR1 SGHNT and CDR2 YENEEA. This CDR3 reads CASSFRLAGETDTQYF. The CDR3 nucleotides are TGTGCCAGCAGCTTCCGACTAGCGGGAGAAACAGATACGCAGTATTTT.

The V and J genes are TRBV6-6 and TRBJ1-3; no firm D call. This CDR3 is 17 amino acids long. Germline assignment: CDR1 MNHNY and CDR2 SVGAGI (reference sequence). V was pared by 5 bases and J by 4 bases, with 21 bases between. The CDR3 protein is CASSLQARGVSGNTIYF. In DNA, the CDR3 is TGTGCCAGCAGTCTCCAGGCGCGCGGGGTATCAGGAAACACCATATATTTT.

This clone has only one observation. The V call is TRBV27, the J call TRBJ2-7, with 8 positions matching TRBD2. Losses at the gene ends were 7 bases for V and 2 bases for J; bases not matched to a gene: 7. The CDR3 consists of 14 residues. The germline V gene has CDR1 MNHEY and CDR2 SMNVEV (reference sequence). As DNA, the CDR3 is TGTGCCAGCACGCCCCGGGAGGGCCCCTACGAGCAGTACTTC. Amino acids: CASTPREGPYEQYF.

This chain joins TRBV4-1 and TRBJ2-3; D perhaps matches TRBD2 (6 bases). Trimming took 2 bases from V and 3 from J, leaving 15 bases between them. This CDR3 spans 16 amino acids. The germline V gene has CDR1 MGHRA and CDR2 YSYEKL. CDR3: CASSQFDGRGTDTQYF. The CDR3 DNA follows: TGCGCCAGCAGCCAATTCGACGGGAGAGGGACAGATACGCAGTATTTT.

The chain combines TRBV11-3 with TRBJ2-2; 7 bases are a match to TRBD1. The CDR3 extends over 15 amino acids. V dropped 0 bases and J dropped 7; count of bases not matched to a gene: 5. Germline values: CDR1 SGHNT, CDR2 YENEEA. The CDR3 DNA sequence: TGTGCCAGCAGCTTAGATGGGACAGTTAACGGGGAGCTGTTTTTT. This translates into CASSLDGTVNGELFF.

This chain uses TRBV12-5 with TRBJ2-7; D may be TRBD2 (6 bases). The V end lost 7 bases, the J end lost 0 bases, and 13 bases lay between the germline ends. Germline V gene data show CDR1 as LGHNT and CDR2 as FRNRAP. The CDR3 runs to 14 residues. CDR3 sequence: CASAPSDPSYEQYF. For the CDR3, the DNA is TGTGCTAGTGCACCTAGCGACCCCTCCTACGAGCAGTACTTC.

The chain carries TRBV29-1 and TRBJ1-2; D might be TRBD1 (5 bases). Trimming took 4 bases from V and 3 from J, leaving 12 bases between them. CDR1 SQVTM and CDR2 ANQGSEA come from the germline V gene. CDR3 size: 13 residues. CDR3 loop: CSVGGDAYYGYTF. CDR3 coding DNA: TGCAGCGTTGGGGGGGACGCCTACTATGGCTACACCTTC.

J is TRBJ1-1 and V is TRBV4-1; the D is unclear. Germline V gives CDR1 MGHRA, CDR2 YSYEKL. This CDR3 region has 13 residues. Trimming removed 10 bases at V and 4 bases at J, with 16 bases between. As DNA, the CDR3 is TGCGCCACCCGGCGGGGAATGAGCACTGAAGCTTTCTTT. It yields the protein CATRRGMSTEAFF.

The genes are TRBV10-3 and TRBJ1-1; the D is unclear. Germline loops: CDR1 ENHRY, CDR2 SYGVKD. The CDR3 has 12 amino acids. The V end lost 4 bases, the J end lost 1 base, and 4 bases lay between the germline ends. The CDR3 spells CAISVSNTEAFF. The DNA of the CDR3 is TGTGCCATCAGTGTATCGAACACTGAAGCTTTCTTT.

The genes are TRBV4-1 and TRBJ2-1; the match to TRBD1 covers 9 bases. This CDR3 comprises 16 residues. Germline values: CDR1 MGHRA, CDR2 YSYEKL. V was pared by 4 bases and J by 4 bases, with 8 bases of the junction left unmatched. The chain's CDR3 is CASSLRAGQGYNEQFF. The CDR3 coding sequence is TGCGCCAGCAGCCTCCGGGCGGGACAGGGTTACAATGAGCAGTTCTTC.

The chain has TRBV7-8 and TRBJ1-1, with D maybe TRBD1 (6 bases). V shed 5 bases and J shed 0 bases, with 13 bases lying between them. The germline CDR1 and CDR2 sequences are SGHVS and FQNEAQ. This CDR3 is built from 15 residues. The CDR3 is CASSPRGGLNTEAFF. The DNA of the CDR3 is TGTGCCAGCAGCCCAAGGGGGGGGCTGAACACTGAAGCTTTCTTT.

The V gene is TRBV5-8, the J gene TRBJ2-1; the D is unclear. The V end lost 4 bases, the J end lost 4 bases, and 21 bases lay between the germline ends. The CDR3 is 17 residues long. Germline CDR1 is SGHTS and CDR2 is YDEGEE. CDR3 nucleotide sequence: TGTGCCAGCAGCGCCCTGGTAGGAGCGCCATCTTACAATGAGCAGTTCTTC. As protein: CASSALVGAPSYNEQFF.

The V gene is TRBV6-2 or TRBV6-3, the J gene TRBJ2-1, with D possibly being TRBD1 (6 bases). V was trimmed by 3 bases and J by 4 bases, leaving 13 bases between them. CDR3 length equals 15 residues. Germline V gene sequence: CDR1 MNHEY, CDR2 SVGEGT. The CDR3 here is CASSYVGRGYNEQFF. The CDR3 nucleotides read TGTGCCAGCAGTTATGTTGGCAGGGGATACAATGAGCAGTTCTTC.

The chain combines TRBV6-5 with TRBJ2-3; D not resolved. In germline, CDR1 is MNHEY, CDR2 SVGAGI. This CDR3 region has 12 residues. V was shortened by 6 bases and J by 5 bases, with 9 bases between the two germline ends. CDR3 sequence: CASRGVGDTQYF. For the CDR3, the DNA is TGTGCCAGCAGGGGCGTGGGAGATACGCAGTATTTT.

In its sample, this clone was seen once. The chain is built from TRBV18 and TRBJ2-3; D uncertain. V lost 0 bases, J lost 0 bases, and 4 bases lay in between. The CDR3 extends over 14 amino acids. The germline CDR1 and CDR2 sequences are KGHSH and LQKENI. CDR3 amino acids: CASSPPYSTDTQYF. Here the CDR3 DNA reads TGTGCCAGCTCACCACCCTACAGCACAGATACGCAGTATTTT.